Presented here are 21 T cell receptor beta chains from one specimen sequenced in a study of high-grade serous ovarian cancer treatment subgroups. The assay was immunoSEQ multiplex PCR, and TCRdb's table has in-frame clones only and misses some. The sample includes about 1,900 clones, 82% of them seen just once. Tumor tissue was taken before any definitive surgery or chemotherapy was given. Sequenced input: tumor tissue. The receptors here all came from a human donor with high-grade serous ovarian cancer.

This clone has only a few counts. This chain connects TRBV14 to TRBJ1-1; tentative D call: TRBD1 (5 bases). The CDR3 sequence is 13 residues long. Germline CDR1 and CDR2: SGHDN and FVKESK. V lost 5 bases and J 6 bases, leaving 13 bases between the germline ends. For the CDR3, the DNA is TGTGCCAGCAGCGGAAGGGGCAGACCTGAAGCTTTCTTT. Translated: CASSGRGRPEAFF.

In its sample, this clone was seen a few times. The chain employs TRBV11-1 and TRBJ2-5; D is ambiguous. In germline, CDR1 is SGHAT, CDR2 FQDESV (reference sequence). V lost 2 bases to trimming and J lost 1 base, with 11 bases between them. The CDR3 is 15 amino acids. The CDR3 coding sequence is TGTGCCAGCAGCTTACGTCGACGAACCCAAGAGACCCAGTACTTC. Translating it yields CASSLRRRTQETQYF. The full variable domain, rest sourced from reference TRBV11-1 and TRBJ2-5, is EAEVAQSPRYKITEKSQAVAFWCDPISGHATLYWYRQILGQGPELLVQFQDESVVDDSQLPKDRFSAERLKGVDSTLKIQPAELGDSAMYLCASSLRRRTQETQYFGPGTRLLVL.

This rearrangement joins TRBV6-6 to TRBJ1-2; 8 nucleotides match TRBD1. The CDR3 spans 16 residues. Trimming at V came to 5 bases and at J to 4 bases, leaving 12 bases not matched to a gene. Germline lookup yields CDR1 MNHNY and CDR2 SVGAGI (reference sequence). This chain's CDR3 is CASSPGQGQEFYGYTF. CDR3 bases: TGTGCCAGCAGTCCAGGACAGGGCCAAGAGTTCTATGGCTACACCTTC.

CDR3 coding DNA: TGTGCCAGCAGTTTAACCGGGACACCTCTCGGAGATGGCTACACCTTC. It codes for CASSLTGTPLGDGYTF. The V call is TRBV6-5, the J call TRBJ1-2; D may be TRBD1 (6 bases). The V gene's germline CDR1 is MNHEY and CDR2 SVGAGI. The CDR3 is 16 amino acids. The V gene lost 4 bases and the J gene lost 6 bases, with 21 bases spanning the gap.

The CDR3 region is CASRDLLAAGELFF. Here the CDR3 DNA reads TGTGCCAGCAGAGACCTACTAGCCGCCGGGGAGCTGTTTTTT. The rearrangement uses TRBV27 and TRBJ2-2, with D maybe TRBD2 (6 bases). Germline loops: CDR1 MNHEY, CDR2 SMNVEV (reference sequence). The CDR3 is 14 residues long. Trimming shortened V by 6 bases and J by 6 bases, and 14 bases separated the two germline ends.

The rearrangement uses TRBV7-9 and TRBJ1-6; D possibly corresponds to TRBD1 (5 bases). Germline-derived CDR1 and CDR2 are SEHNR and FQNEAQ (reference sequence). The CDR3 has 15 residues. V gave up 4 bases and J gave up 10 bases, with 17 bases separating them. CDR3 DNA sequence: TGTGCCAGCAGCTCTAAGCCCGACGGGGGGTCACCCCTCCACTTT. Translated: CASSSKPDGGSPLHF.

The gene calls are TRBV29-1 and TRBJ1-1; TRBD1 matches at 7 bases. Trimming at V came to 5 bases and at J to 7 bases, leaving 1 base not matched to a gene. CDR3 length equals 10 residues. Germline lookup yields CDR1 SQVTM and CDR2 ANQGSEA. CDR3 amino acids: CSVWTGEAFF. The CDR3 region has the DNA TGCAGCGTTTGGACAGGTGAAGCTTTCTTT.

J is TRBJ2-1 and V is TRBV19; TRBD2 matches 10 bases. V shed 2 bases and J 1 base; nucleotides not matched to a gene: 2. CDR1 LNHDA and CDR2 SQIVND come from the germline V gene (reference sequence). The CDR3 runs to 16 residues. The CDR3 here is CASSILAGGSYNEQFF. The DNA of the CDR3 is TGTGCCAGTAGTATATTAGCGGGGGGATCCTACAATGAGCAGTTCTTC.

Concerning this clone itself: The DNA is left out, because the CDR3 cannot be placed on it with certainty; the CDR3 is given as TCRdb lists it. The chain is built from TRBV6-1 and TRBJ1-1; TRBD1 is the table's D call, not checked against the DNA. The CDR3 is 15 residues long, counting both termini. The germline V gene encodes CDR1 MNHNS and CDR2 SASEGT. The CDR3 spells CASSEAGGWGQGAFF.

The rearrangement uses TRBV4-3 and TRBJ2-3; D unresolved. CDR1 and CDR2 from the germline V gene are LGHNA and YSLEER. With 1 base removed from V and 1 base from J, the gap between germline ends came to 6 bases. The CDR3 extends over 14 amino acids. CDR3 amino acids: CASSQGLGTDTQYF. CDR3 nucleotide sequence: TGCGCCAGCAGCCAAGGGCTGGGCACAGATACGCAGTATTTT.

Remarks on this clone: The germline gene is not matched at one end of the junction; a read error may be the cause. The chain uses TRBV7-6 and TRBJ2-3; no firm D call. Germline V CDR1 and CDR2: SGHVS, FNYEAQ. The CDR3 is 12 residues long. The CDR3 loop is CASSYGTDKQYF. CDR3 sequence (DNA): TGTGCCAGCAGCTATGGCACAGATAAGCAGTATTTT.

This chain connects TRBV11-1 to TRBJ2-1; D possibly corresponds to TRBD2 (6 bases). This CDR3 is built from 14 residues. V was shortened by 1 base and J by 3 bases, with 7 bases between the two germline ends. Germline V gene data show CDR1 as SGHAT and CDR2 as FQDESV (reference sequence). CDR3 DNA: TGTGCCAGCAGCTTAGGCGGGGACTACAATGAGCAGTTCTTC. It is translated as CASSLGGDYNEQFF.

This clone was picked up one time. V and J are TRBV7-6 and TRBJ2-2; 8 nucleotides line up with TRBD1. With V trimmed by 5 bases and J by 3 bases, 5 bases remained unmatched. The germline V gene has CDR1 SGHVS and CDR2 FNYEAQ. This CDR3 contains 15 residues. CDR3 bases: TGTGCCAGCAGCCCGGGACAGGCGCACACCGGGGAGCTGTTTTTT. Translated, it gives CASSPGQAHTGELFF.

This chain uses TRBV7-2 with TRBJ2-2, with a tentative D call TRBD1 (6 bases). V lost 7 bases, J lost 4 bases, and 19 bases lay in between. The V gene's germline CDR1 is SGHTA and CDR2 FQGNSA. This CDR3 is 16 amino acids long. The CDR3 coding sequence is TGTGCCAGCACTCGTTTGGGGCAGGGGCCCACCGGGGAGCTGTTTTTT. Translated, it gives CASTRLGQGPTGELFF. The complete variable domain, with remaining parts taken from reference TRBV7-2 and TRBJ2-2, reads GAGVSQSPSNKVTEKGKDVELRCDPISGHTALYWYRQSLGQGLEFLIYFQGNSAPDKSGLPSDRFSAERTGGSVSTLTIQRTQQEDSAVYLCASTRLGQGPTGELFFGEGSRLTVL.

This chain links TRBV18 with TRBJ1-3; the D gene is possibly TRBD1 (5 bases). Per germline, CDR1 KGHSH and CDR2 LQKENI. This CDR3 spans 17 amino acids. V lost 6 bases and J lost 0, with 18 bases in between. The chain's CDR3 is CASSSQGQGASGNTIYF. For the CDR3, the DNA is TGTGCCAGCTCGTCCCAAGGACAAGGGGCCTCTGGAAACACCATATATTTT. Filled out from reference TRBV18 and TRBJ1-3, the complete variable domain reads NAGVMQNPRHLVRRRGQEARLRCSPMKGHSHVYWYRQLPEEGLKFMVYLQKENIIDESGMPKERFSAEFPKEGPSILRIQQVVRGDSAAYFCASSSQGQGASGNTIYFGEGSWLTVV.

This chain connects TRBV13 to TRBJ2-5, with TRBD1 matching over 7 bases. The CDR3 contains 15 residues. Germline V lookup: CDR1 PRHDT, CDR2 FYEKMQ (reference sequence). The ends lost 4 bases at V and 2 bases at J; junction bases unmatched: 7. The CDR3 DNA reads TGTGCCAGCAGCTCCGGACAGGCCCCTCAAGAGACCCAGTACTTC. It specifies CASSSGQAPQETQYF.

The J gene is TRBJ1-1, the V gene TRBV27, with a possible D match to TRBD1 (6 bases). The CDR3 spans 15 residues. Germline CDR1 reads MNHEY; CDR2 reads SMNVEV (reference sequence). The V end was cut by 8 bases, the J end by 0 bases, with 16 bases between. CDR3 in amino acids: CASRSLQGMNTEAFF. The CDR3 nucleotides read TGTGCCAGCCGATCTCTACAGGGAATGAACACTGAAGCTTTCTTT.

The CDR3 here is CASSPTGGGMNTEAFF. CDR3 bases: TGTGCCAGCAGCCCAACAGGCGGGGGTATGAACACTGAAGCTTTCTTT. The V gene is TRBV11-1, the J gene TRBJ1-1, with D perhaps matching TRBD1 (5 bases). Per germline, CDR1 SGHAT and CDR2 FQDESV (reference sequence). The length of the CDR3 is 16 residues. The V and J ends lost 5 bases and 0 bases respectively, with 16 bases between them.

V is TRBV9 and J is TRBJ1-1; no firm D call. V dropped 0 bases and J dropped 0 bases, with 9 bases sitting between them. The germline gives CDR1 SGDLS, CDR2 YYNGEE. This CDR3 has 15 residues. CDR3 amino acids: CASSVGPFMNTEAFF. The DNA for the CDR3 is TGTGCCAGCAGCGTAGGCCCCTTTATGAACACTGAAGCTTTCTTT.

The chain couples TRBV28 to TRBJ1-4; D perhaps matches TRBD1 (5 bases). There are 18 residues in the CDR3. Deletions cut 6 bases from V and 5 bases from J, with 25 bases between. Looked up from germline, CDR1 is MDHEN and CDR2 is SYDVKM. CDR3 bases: TGTGCCAGCAGGCCCACCGTCGTTTTGTCCGGGGCAAATGAAAAACTGTTTTTT. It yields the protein CASRPTVVLSGANEKLFF.

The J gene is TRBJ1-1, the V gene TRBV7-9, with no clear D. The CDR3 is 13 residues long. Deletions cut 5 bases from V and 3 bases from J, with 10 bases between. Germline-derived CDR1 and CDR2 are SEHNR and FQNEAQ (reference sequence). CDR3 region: CASSPPGDTEAFF. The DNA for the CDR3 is TGTGCCAGCAGCCCCCCCGGGGACACTGAAGCTTTCTTT.